This T cell receptor beta chain was identified during a study of blood T cell repertoires in COVID-19. Across the whole study: Acute and convalescent COVID-19 specimens originated in the United States, Italy and Spain. In each case, the material was cDNA or gDNA derived from T cells, B-cell-depleted T cells, or PBMCs.

Under the authors' procedure: The assay estimated nucleated cells by amplifying reference gene primers. Produced via immunoSEQ multiplex PCR; TCRdb's table is partial and in-frame only. V and J calls and clone size are copied from that table; D and trimming were computed from the DNA. In the table there are about 20,000 clones, 91% of which are singletons. CDR1 and CDR2 (germline): MNHNS, SASEGT. J gave up 1 base and V 2 bases, and 13 bases lay outside the gene matches. CDR3 size: 18 residues. The sample taken for sequencing was peripheral blood. The sequence was obtained from a human donor in a cohort sampled during active COVID-19. The chain joins TRBV6-1 to TRBJ2-7, with 8 bases lining up with TRBD2. CDR3 DNA sequence: TGTGCCAGCAGTGAAAGGTTCGGAGGCGGGAGGTTTTCCTACGAGCAGTACTTC. Translating it yields CASSERFGGGRFSYEQYF.